The 27 T cell receptor beta chains in this list originate from one sample, sequenced in a study of cytomegalovirus exposure and HLA in healthy donors. PCR primers comprised 60 Vbeta and 13 Jbeta primers. Profiled with immunoSEQ multiplex PCR; TCRdb holds only in-frame clones, not every one. The sample includes fewer than 250,000 clones. The material sequenced was PBMCs. The source is a young woman in good health and CMV-seropositive.

V gene TRBV7-8 combines with J gene TRBJ1-5, with 7 bases fitting TRBD1. The CDR3 extends over 15 amino acids. The ends lost 4 bases at V and 3 bases at J; junction bases unmatched: 6. Germline V gene sequence: CDR1 SGHVS, CDR2 FQNEAQ. CDR3 residues: CASSSGQVSNQPQHF. DNA of the CDR3: TGTGCCAGCAGCTCAGGACAGGTCTCCAATCAGCCCCAGCATTTT.

The rearrangement links TRBV6-5 to TRBJ2-3; possible D gene TRBD2, 6 bases. The germline CDR1 and CDR2 sequences are MNHEY and SVGAGI. The ends were cut back, 10 bases at V and 8 bases at J, with 16 bases in the middle. The CDR3 contains 12 residues. The chain's CDR3 is CATGKPEGTQYF. The DNA of the CDR3 is TGTGCCACCGGGAAACCGGAGGGTACGCAGTATTTT.

This chain connects TRBV5-1 to TRBJ2-5; a possible D gene is TRBD2 (6 bases). The J call is in doubt because the DNA end fits TRBJ2-7 better. Germline V gives CDR1 SGHRS, CDR2 YFSETQ. CDR3 length: 14 residues. The DNA of the CDR3 is TGCGCCAGCAGCTTGAGGAGGGGAGAGGACGAGCAGTACTTC. Its protein product is CASSLRRGEDEQYF.

The chain uses TRBV7-2 and TRBJ2-5, with 11 nucleotides matching TRBD2. Germline lookup yields CDR1 SGHTA and CDR2 FQGNSA. The J segment lost 4 bases and the V segment lost 1 base, leaving 5 bases of the junction unmatched. The CDR3 sequence is 16 residues long. CDR3 DNA: TGTGCCAGCAGCTTAGGGTTTAGCGGGAGGGGAGAGACCCAGTACTTC. Protein product: CASSLGFSGRGETQYF.

J is TRBJ2-3 and V is TRBV2, with D maybe TRBD2 (5 bases). The length of the CDR3 is 14 residues. The germline gives CDR1 SNHLY, CDR2 FYNNEI. V was clipped by 0 bases and J by 1 base, with 5 bases between them. CDR3 bases: TGTGCCAGCAGTGAAGCTAGCGGCACAGATACGCAGTATTTT. Translated, it gives CASSEASGTDTQYF.

This chain connects TRBV2 to TRBJ2-1; 7 bases line up with TRBD2. This CDR3 is built from 15 residues. V shed 4 bases, J shed 6 bases, and the junction held 9 bases outside the gene matches. Germline V lookup: CDR1 SNHLY, CDR2 FYNNEI. The CDR3 nucleotides read TGTGCCAGCAGTGGCGGGAGTGCCTCCGTCAATGAGCAGTTCTTC. Translating it yields CASSGGSASVNEQFF.

A remark on this clone: This CDR3 is also generated by other DNA sequences in the sample. The V and J genes are TRBV7-2 and TRBJ1-2, with 7 bases lining up with TRBD1. The trim removed 5 bases at V and 3 bases at J, leaving 3 bases unmatched. The CDR3 sequence is 13 residues long. Per germline, CDR1 SGHTA and CDR2 FQGNSA. The CDR3 protein is CASSPDRDYGYTF. The CDR3 DNA reads TGTGCCAGCAGCCCCGACAGGGACTATGGCTACACCTTC.

The V call is TRBV10-1, the J call TRBJ2-3; TRBD1 matches 9 bases. Germline V gene data show CDR1 as WNHNN and CDR2 as SYGVQD (reference sequence). V trimming: 5 bases; J trimming: 1 base; junction bases outside the gene matches: 1. The CDR3 covers 14 residues. The CDR3 nucleotides read TGCGCCAGCAGTCGGGACAGGGGCACAGATACGCAGTATTTT. Translated, it gives CASSRDRGTDTQYF.

CDR3 nucleotides: TGCGCCAGCAGCCCTGGTGCGGGACAGGGGGACACCGGGGAGCTGTTTTTT. This gives the protein CASSPGAGQGDTGELFF. The J gene is TRBJ2-2, the V gene TRBV5-1; 11 bases align to TRBD1. The J segment lost 3 bases and the V segment lost 4 bases, leaving 8 bases of the junction unmatched. This CDR3 spans 17 amino acids. Germline assignment: CDR1 SGHRS and CDR2 YFSETQ.

The chain links TRBV15 to TRBJ2-2; 7 nucleotides line up with TRBD2. The V segment lost 1 base and the J segment 5 bases; nucleotides outside the gene matches: 10. Germline CDR1 LNHNV, CDR2 YYDKDF (reference sequence). This CDR3 contains 17 residues. The CDR3 DNA follows: TGTGCCACCAGCAGAGTGGTCGGCGGGGGACGAACCGGGGAGCTGTTTTTT. This translates into CATSRVVGGGRTGELFF.

V is TRBV18 and J is TRBJ2-2; 7 nucleotides line up with TRBD1. CDR1 is KGHSH, CDR2 LQKENI, per germline. This CDR3 has 17 amino acids. V shed 2 bases, J shed 7 bases, and the junction held 13 bases outside the gene matches. The CDR3 DNA sequence: TGTGCCAGCTCACCAATAAATCGACAGGGCGAGGGCGGGGAGCTGTTTTTT. This encodes CASSPINRQGEGGELFF.

CDR3 nucleotide sequence: TGTGCCAGCAGCGGCGGACTAGCGGGGGTCGCTGAGTTCTTC. It translates to CASSGGLAGVAEFF. The chain couples TRBV7-9 to TRBJ2-1; 13 bases align to TRBD2. CDR3 length equals 14 residues. The germline V gene has CDR1 SEHNR and CDR2 FQNEAQ (reference sequence). V trimming: 5 bases; J trimming: 14 bases; junction bases outside the gene matches: 9.

The chain employs TRBV5-1 and TRBJ2-7; tentative D call: TRBD1 (6 bases). The germline V gene has CDR1 SGHRS and CDR2 YFSETQ. Trimming pared 7 bases from V and 2 bases from J, leaving 13 bases between. The CDR3 sequence is 13 residues long. The CDR3 loop is CASYRDTAYEQYF. The CDR3 DNA follows: TGCGCCAGCTACCGGGACACCGCCTACGAGCAGTACTTC.

The chain links TRBV5-1 to TRBJ2-1, with a possible D match to TRBD2 (7 bases). There are 19 residues in the CDR3. Germline-derived CDR1 and CDR2 are SGHRS and YFSETQ. Trimming shortened V by 0 bases and J by 7 bases, and 26 bases separated the two germline ends. CDR3 sequence reads: CASSLVQAGGGSTVNEQFF. Here the CDR3 DNA reads TGCGCCAGCAGCTTGGTTCAGGCCGGGGGCGGGAGCACGGTGAATGAGCAGTTCTTC.

The rearrangement links TRBV28 to TRBJ1-4; no clear D gene. The ends were cut back, 2 bases at V and 11 bases at J, with 18 bases in the middle. The CDR3 contains 15 residues. Germline V gives CDR1 MDHEN, CDR2 SYDVKM. Written as DNA, the CDR3 is TGTGCCAGCAGTTTAGCGGGTAAGGGCCTGAGGAAACTGTTTTTT. Its translation is CASSLAGKGLRKLFF.

The CDR3 coding sequence is TGTGCCAGCAGCTCTAGGACAGGGTCATACGAGCAGTACTTC. This gives the protein CASSSRTGSYEQYF. V gene TRBV27 combines with J gene TRBJ2-7; 8 nucleotides line up with TRBD1. Germline V gives CDR1 MNHEY, CDR2 SMNVEV (reference sequence). Trimming took 6 bases from V and 4 from J; bases not matched to a gene: 8. The CDR3 has 14 amino acids.

The J gene is TRBJ2-7, the V gene TRBV9; TRBD1 is a possible D gene (6 bases). V was pared by 0 bases and J by 0 bases, with 7 bases between. Germline values: CDR1 SGDLS, CDR2 YYNGEE. The CDR3 runs to 14 residues. The CDR3 region is CASSVGQASYEQYF. In DNA form, the CDR3 reads TGTGCCAGCAGCGTAGGACAGGCCTCCTACGAGCAGTACTTC.

The chain joins TRBV2 to TRBJ1-2; 7 bases agree with TRBD1. The CDR3 runs to 14 residues. The germline CDR1 and CDR2 sequences are SNHLY and FYNNEI. After removal of 9 bases from V and 0 bases from J, the junction contained 7 bases not matched to a gene. The CDR3 bases are TGTGCCAGAACCCGGGACAGCGCTAACTATGGCTACACCTTC. Protein product: CARTRDSANYGYTF.

J is TRBJ1-1 and V is TRBV11-2, with D unclear. This CDR3 spans 13 amino acids. CDR1 and CDR2 from the germline V gene are SGHAT and FQNNGV. Trimming pared 4 bases from V and 4 bases from J, leaving 10 bases between. The CDR3 DNA sequence: TGTGCCAGCAGCTCTCTCTCAGGCACTGAAGCTTTCTTT. Residues: CASSSLSGTEAFF.

The chain combines TRBV5-4 with TRBJ1-5, with D possibly being TRBD1 (5 bases). Germline V gene data show CDR1 as SGHNT and CDR2 as YYREEE (reference sequence). The CDR3 is made up of 14 amino acids. Trimming cost V 0 bases and J 3 bases, with 7 bases left between them. The CDR3 here is CASSLGQPNQPQHF. The CDR3, as DNA: TGTGCCAGCAGCTTGGGACAGCCCAATCAGCCCCAGCATTTT.

The V gene is TRBV18, the J gene TRBJ1-1; possible D gene TRBD1, 5 bases. V was pared by 0 bases and J by 5 bases, with 13 bases between. The CDR3 runs to 15 residues. Germline V gene lookup returns CDR1 KGHSH and CDR2 LQKENI. This chain's CDR3 is CASSPPGGMRTEAFF. The DNA of the CDR3 is TGTGCCAGCTCACCACCGGGGGGGATGAGGACTGAAGCTTTCTTT.

The chain couples TRBV27 to TRBJ2-5, with 15 bases fitting TRBD2. There are 17 residues in the CDR3. J gave up 2 bases and V 8 bases, and 9 bases lay outside the gene matches. The germline CDR1 and CDR2 sequences are MNHEY and SMNVEV (reference sequence). CDR3 sequence reads: CASRGLAGGPKQETQYF. CDR3 sequence (DNA): TGTGCCAGCCGAGGACTAGCGGGGGGGCCAAAACAAGAGACCCAGTACTTC.

The chain recombines TRBV19 with TRBJ1-1; D may be TRBD1 (5 bases). The germline gives CDR1 LNHDA, CDR2 SQIVND (reference sequence). This CDR3 is 15 amino acids long. V was cut by 4 bases and J by 0 bases, with 12 bases left in between. CDR3: CASSKRTGVNTEAFF. CDR3 sequence (DNA): TGTGCCAGTAGTAAGCGGACGGGGGTGAACACTGAAGCTTTCTTT.

The chain combines TRBV6-6 with TRBJ1-1; D remains ambiguous. The ends were cut back, 2 bases at V and 8 bases at J, with 12 bases in the middle. There are 13 residues in the CDR3. CDR1 MNHNY and CDR2 SVGAGI come from the germline V gene (reference sequence). Here the CDR3 DNA reads TGTGCCAGCAGTTACGAGGGAACTGTAGAAGCTTTCTTT. It is translated as CASSYEGTVEAFF.

The rearrangement joins TRBV5-4 to TRBJ2-1; D possibly corresponds to TRBD2 (5 bases). This CDR3 has 15 amino acids. Trimming took off 2 bases at V and 3 bases at J, with 12 bases between the two ends. Germline V gives CDR1 SGHNT, CDR2 YYREEE (reference sequence). DNA of the CDR3: TGTGCCAGCAGCTTTTCGAGTGACTACTACAATGAGCAGTTCTTC. Protein product: CASSFSSDYYNEQFF.

Regarding this clone: The same CDR3 can be traced to other DNA sequences in this sample. The rearrangement uses TRBV21-1 and TRBJ1-5. TRBV21-1 represents a pseudogene. CDR3 length: 17 residues. The CDR3 is CASSKAWGGISNQPQHF. The CDR3 coding sequence is TGTGCCAGCAGCAAAGCCTGGGGGGGGATAAGCAATCAGCCTCAGCATTTT.

This chain links TRBV5-1 with TRBJ2-3, with D possibly matching TRBD2 (6 bases). Germline CDR1 reads SGHRS; CDR2 reads YFSETQ. Trimming cost V 0 bases and J 8 bases, with 10 bases left between them. The CDR3 runs 13 residues. CDR3 DNA sequence: TGCGCCAGCAGCTTGGCCCCGGAGGGTACGCAGTATTTT. Protein product: CASSLAPEGTQYF.